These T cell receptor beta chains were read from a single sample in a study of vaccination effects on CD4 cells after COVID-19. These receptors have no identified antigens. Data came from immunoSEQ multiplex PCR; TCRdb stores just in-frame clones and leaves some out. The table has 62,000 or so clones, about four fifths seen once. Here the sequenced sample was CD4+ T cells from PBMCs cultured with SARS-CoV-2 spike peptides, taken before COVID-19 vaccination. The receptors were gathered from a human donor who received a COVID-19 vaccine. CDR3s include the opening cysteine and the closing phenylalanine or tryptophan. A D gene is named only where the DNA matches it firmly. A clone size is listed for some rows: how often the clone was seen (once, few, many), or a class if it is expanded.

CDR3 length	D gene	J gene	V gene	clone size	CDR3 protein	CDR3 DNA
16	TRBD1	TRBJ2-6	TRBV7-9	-	CASSLGQGMGANVLTF	TGTGCCAGCAGCTTAGGACAGGGGATGGGGGCCAACGTCCTGACTTTC
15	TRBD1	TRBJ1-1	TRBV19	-	CASSQTGGGGTEAFF	TGTGCCAGTAGCCAAACAGGGGGCGGGGGCACTGAAGCTTTCTTT
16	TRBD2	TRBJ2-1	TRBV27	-	CASTPWPPLAGNEQFF	TGTGCCAGCACCCCCTGGCCCCCTCTAGCGGGCAATGAGCAGTTCTTC
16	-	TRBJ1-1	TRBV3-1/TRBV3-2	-	CASSQDLGAVNTEAFF	TGTGCCAGCAGCCAAGATCTAGGGGCCGTGAACACTGAAGCTTTCTTT
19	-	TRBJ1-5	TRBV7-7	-	CASSCRRGPWEYSNQPQHF	TGTGCCAGCAGCTGCCGTCGGGGGCCCTGGGAATATAGCAATCAGCCCCAGCATTTT
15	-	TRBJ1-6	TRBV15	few	CATSSPTGGTSPLHF	TGTGCCACCAGCAGTCCGACGGGTGGAACTTCACCCCTCCACTTT
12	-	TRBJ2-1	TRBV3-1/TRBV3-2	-	CASSQGQGEQFF	TGTGCCAGCAGCCAAGGTCAGGGTGAGCAGTTCTTC
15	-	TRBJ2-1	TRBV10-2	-	CASSESAGAGDEQFF	TGCGCCAGCAGTGAGTCGGCGGGGGCGGGGGATGAGCAGTTCTTC
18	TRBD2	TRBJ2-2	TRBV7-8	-	CASSAGLAGASGTGELFF	TGTGCCAGCAGCGCGGGACTAGCGGGGGCCTCGGGCACCGGGGAGCTGTTTTTT
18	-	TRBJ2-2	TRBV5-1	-	CASSPFTRGARTTGELFF	TGCGCCAGCAGCCCTTTTACAAGGGGGGCTCGGACCACCGGGGAGCTGTTTTTT
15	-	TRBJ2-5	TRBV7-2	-	CASSLGSSTTETQYF	TGTGCCAGCAGCTTAGGGTCCTCCACAACCGAGACCCAGTACTTC
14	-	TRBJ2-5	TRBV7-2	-	CASTLGVGRETQYF	TGTGCCAGCACCCTCGGGGTGGGACGGGAGACCCAGTACTTC
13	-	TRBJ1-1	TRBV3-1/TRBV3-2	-	CASSPEVNTEAFF	TGTGCCAGCAGCCCAGAGGTCAACACTGAAGCTTTCTTT
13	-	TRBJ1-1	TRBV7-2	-	CASSFTGDTEAFF	TGTGCCAGCAGTTTCACGGGGGACACTGAAGCTTTCTTT
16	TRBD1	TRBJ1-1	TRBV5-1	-	CASSAGQGAVSSEAFF	TGCGCCAGCAGCGCAGGACAGGGGGCCGTGTCGTCTGAAGCTTTCTTT
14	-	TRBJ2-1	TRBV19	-	CASSIGTGGNEQFF	TGTGCCAGTAGTATCGGGACCGGTGGAAATGAGCAGTTCTTC
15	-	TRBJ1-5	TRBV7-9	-	CASSRAGENNQPQHF	TGTGCCAGCAGCCGGGCAGGGGAGAACAATCAGCCCCAGCATTTT
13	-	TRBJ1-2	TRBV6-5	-	CASSPTKMSGYTF	TGTGCCAGCAGCCCAACCAAAATGAGTGGCTACACCTTC
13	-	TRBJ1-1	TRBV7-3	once	CASSSSGVTEAFF	TGTGCCAGCAGCTCTTCAGGGGTCACTGAAGCTTTCTTT
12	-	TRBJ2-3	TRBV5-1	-	CASSKDDDTQYF	TGCGCCAGCAGCAAAGACGATGATACGCAGTATTTT
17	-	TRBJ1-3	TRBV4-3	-	CASSQDWYSGSGNTIYF	TGCGCCAGCAGCCAAGATTGGTACAGCGGCTCTGGAAACACCATATATTTT
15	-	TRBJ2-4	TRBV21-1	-	CASQLSSEDKNIQYF	TGTGCCAGCCAGTTGTCCAGCGAAGACAAAAACATTCAGTACTTC
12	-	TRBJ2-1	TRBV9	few	CASRGAGNEQFF	TGTGCCAGTCGGGGAGCCGGCAATGAGCAGTTCTTC
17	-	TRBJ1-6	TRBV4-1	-	CASSQTQRDIRDSPLHF	TGCGCCAGCAGCCAAACTCAACGGGACATCCGGGATTCACCCCTCCACTTT
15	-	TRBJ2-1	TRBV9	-	CASSVTGTAPGEQFF	TGTGCCAGCAGCGTGACCGGGACTGCCCCTGGGGAGCAGTTCTTC
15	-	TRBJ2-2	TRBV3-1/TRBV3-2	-	CASSSGLQNTGELFF	TGTGCCAGCAGCTCGGGACTGCAGAACACCGGGGAGCTGTTTTTT
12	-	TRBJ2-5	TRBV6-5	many	CASSNPLETQYF	TGTGCCAGCAGTAACCCCTTAGAGACCCAGTACTTC
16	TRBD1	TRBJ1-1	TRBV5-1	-	CASSLGTGGPNTEAFF	TGCGCCAGCAGCTTAGGGACAGGGGGCCCGAACACTGAAGCTTTCTTT
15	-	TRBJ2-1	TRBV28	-	CASSLIQGGKNEQFF	TGTGCCAGCAGTTTAATACAGGGGGGGAAAAATGAGCAGTTCTTC
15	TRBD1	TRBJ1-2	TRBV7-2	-	CASSLVTPQGGGYTF	TGTGCCAGCAGCTTAGTAACCCCTCAGGGGGGTGGCTACACCTTC